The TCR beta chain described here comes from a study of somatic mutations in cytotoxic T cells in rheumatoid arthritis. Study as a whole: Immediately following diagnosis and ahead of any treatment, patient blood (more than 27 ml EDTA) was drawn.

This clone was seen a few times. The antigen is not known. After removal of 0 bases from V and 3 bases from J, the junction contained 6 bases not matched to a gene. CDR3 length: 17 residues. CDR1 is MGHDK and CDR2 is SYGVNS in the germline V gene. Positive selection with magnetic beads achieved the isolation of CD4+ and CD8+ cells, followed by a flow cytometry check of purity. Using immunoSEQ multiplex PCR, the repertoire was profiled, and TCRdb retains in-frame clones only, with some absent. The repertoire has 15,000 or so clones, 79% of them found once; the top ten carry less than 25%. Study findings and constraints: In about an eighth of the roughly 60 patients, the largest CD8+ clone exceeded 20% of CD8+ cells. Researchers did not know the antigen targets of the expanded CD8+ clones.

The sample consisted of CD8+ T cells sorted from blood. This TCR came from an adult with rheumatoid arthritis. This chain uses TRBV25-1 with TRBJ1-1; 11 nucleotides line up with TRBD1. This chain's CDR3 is CASSEYRDRGLDTEAFF. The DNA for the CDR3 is TGTGCCAGCAGTGAATATAGGGACAGGGGGTTGGACACTGAAGCTTTCTTT.